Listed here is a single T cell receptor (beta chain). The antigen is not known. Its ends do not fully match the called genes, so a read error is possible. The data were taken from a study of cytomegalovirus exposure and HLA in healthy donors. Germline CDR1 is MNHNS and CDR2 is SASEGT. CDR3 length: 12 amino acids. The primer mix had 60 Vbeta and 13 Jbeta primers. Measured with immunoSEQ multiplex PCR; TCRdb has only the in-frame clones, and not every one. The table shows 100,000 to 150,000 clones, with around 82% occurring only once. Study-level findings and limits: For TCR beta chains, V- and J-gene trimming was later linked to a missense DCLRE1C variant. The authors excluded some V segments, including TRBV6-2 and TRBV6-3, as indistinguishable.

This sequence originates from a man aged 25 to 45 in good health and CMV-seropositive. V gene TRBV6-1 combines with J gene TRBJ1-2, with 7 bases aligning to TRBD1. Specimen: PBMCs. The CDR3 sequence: CASSEGGQRSNF. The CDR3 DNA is TGTGCCAGCAGTGAGGGGGGACAGAGGTCCAACTTC.